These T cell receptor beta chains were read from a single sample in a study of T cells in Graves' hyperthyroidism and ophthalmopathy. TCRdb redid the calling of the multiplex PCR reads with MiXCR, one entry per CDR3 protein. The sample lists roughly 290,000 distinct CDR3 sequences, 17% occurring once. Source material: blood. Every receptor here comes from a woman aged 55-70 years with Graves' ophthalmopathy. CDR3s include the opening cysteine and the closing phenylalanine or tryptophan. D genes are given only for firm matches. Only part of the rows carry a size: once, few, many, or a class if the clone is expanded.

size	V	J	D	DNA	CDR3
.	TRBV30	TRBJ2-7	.	TGTGCCTGGAGTGTACACGTGAGGGCAGCCTACGAGCAGTACTTC	CAWSVHVRAAYEQYF
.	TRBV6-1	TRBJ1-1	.	TGTGCCAGCAGCGGGGGGGGGCCACACACTGAAGCTTTCTTT	CASSGGGPHTEAFF
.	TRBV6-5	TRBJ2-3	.	TGTGCCAGCAGTTACTCTATGGGACACCCAATAAAGACAGATACGCAGTATTTT	CASSYSMGHPIKTDTQYF
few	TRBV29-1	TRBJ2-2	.	TGCAGCGTTGAAGACACCGGGGAGCTGTTTTTT	CSVEDTGELFF
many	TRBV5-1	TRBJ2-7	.	TGCGCCAGCAGGGGGGGTCTGACGCACTACGAGCAGTACTTC	CASRGGLTHYEQYF
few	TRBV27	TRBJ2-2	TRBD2	TGTGCCAGCAGTACGACTAGCGGGGGGTGGGTCGGGGAGCTGTTTTTT	CASSTTSGGWVGELFF
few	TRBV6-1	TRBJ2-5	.	TGTGCCAGCAGGCCCGGAAATGGAGGCCAAGAGACCCAGTACTTC	CASRPGNGGQETQYF
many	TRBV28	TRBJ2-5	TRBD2	TGTGCCAGCAGTCCCGCGGGCGGGAGTATCGGGACCCAGTACTTC	CASSPAGGSIGTQYF
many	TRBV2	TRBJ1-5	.	TGTGCCAGCAGTGCTCGGGATTATAGCAATCAGCCCCAGCATTTT	CASSARDYSNQPQHF
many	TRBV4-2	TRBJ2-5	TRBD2	TGTGCCAGCAGCCTAACGACTAGCGGGAGGGCGGGGGAGACCCAGTACTTC	CASSLTTSGRAGETQYF
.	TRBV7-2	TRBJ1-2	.	TGTGCCAGCAGCCGAAGTAGGAGGCAGAGCTATGGCTACACCTTC	CASSRSRRQSYGYTF
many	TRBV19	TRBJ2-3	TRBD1	TGTGCCAGTAGTGGACGACAGGGTAGCACAGATACGCAGTATTTT	CASSGRQGSTDTQYF
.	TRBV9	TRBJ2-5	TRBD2	TGTGCCAGCAGCGTAGCTGGGGCGGGGGGGCGAGAAACGTACCAAGAGACCCAGTACTTC	CASSVAGAGGRETYQETQYF
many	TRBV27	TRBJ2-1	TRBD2	TGTGCCAGCAGTCTCCGGACTAGCGGGAGGGTGGCTGAGCAGTTCTTC	CASSLRTSGRVAEQFF
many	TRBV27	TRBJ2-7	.	TGTGCCAGCAGTTTATCGTCACGGGGAGAGCAGTACTTC	CASSLSSRGEQYF
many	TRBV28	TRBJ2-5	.	TGTGCCAGCAGTTCACGGCGTCGGCAAGAGACCCAGTACTTC	CASSSRRRQETQYF
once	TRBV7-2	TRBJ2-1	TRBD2	TGTGCCAGCAGCTTAGGTAGACTAGCGGGGGTTGATGAGCAGTTCTTC	CASSLGRLAGVDEQFF
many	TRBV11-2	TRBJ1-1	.	TGTGCCAGCAGCTCACCGACGGGGAAAGCTTTCTTT	CASSSPTGKAFF
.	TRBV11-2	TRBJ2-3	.	TGTGCCAGCAGCGCCGAGGGCCCCAGGGAGTTCGGAGATACGCAGTATTTT	CASSAEGPREFGDTQYF
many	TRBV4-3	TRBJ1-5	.	TGCGCCAGCAGCCAAGACAGGGGTCACAATCAGCCCCAGCATTTT	CASSQDRGHNQPQHF
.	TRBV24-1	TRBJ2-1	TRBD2	TGTGCCACCAGTGATTTTACTAGCGGGAAATCCTACAATGAGCAGTTCTTC	CATSDFTSGKSYNEQFF
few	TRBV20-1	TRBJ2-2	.	TGCAGTGCTCGACTAGAAGTGGCCGGGGAGCTGTTTTTT	CSARLEVAGELFF
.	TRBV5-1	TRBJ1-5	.	TGCGCCAGCAGTCTCGACATGAGTCAGCCCCAGCATTTT	CASSLDMSQPQHF
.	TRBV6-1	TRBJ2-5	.	TGTGCCAGCAGTGAATCCTTGGGAGAGACCCAGTACTTC	CASSESLGETQYF
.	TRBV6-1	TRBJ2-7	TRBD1	TGTGCCAGCAGGAAGACAGGGGTCTACGAGCAGTACTTC	CASRKTGVYEQYF
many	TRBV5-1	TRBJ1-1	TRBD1	TGCGCCAGCAGCCCAGGGACAGGCACGCAGGGAACAACTTTCTTT	CASSPGTGTQGTTFF
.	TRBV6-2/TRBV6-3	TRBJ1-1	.	TGTGCCAGCATGGCCTATAGGAGGGGCACTGAAGCTTTCTTT	CASMAYRRGTEAFF
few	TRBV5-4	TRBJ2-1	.	TGTGCCAGCAGGCTCGATTACGGTGAGCAGTTCTTC	CASRLDYGEQFF
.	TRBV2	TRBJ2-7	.	TGTGCCAGCAGTCCCGGGACCCCGGACTACTACGAGCAGTACTTC	CASSPGTPDYYEQYF
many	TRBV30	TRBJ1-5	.	TGTGCCTGGAGTCAGGGTGCGCCCCAGCATTTT	CAWSQGAPQHF
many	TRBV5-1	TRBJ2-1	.	TGCGCCAGCAGCTTGGGCAGGGTTGGCAATGAGCAGTTCTTC	CASSLGRVGNEQFF